The T cell receptor (beta chain) described here comes from a study of blood T cell repertoires in COVID-19. Study at large: Collection of acute and convalescent COVID-19 samples took place in the United States, Italy and Spain. T cells, B-cell-depleted T cells, or PBMCs supplied cDNA or gDNA.

Germline V gives CDR1 SGHTA, CDR2 FQGTGA. Trimming took 5 bases from V and 2 from J; bases not matched to a gene: 10. This CDR3 is 16 amino acids long. Per the original methods: For nucleated cells, counts were estimated from reference gene primer amplification. Assay used: immunoSEQ multiplex PCR; TCRdb lists only in-frame clones, some missing. That table furnishes V, J and clone size, whereas the DNA furnished D and trimming. This sample yields about 130,000 clones, of which approximately 90% are seen a single time; about 1.2% belongs to the top ten. The rearrangement uses TRBV7-3 and TRBJ2-3; 7 bases fit TRBD2. The sequencing sample was made of peripheral blood. The receptor comes from a woman of 80 years or more with acute or convalescent COVID-19. The CDR3, as DNA: TGTGCCAGCAGCCCGGCCGGGGGGACCTCCACAGATACGCAGTATTTT. It encodes CASSPAGGTSTDTQYF.